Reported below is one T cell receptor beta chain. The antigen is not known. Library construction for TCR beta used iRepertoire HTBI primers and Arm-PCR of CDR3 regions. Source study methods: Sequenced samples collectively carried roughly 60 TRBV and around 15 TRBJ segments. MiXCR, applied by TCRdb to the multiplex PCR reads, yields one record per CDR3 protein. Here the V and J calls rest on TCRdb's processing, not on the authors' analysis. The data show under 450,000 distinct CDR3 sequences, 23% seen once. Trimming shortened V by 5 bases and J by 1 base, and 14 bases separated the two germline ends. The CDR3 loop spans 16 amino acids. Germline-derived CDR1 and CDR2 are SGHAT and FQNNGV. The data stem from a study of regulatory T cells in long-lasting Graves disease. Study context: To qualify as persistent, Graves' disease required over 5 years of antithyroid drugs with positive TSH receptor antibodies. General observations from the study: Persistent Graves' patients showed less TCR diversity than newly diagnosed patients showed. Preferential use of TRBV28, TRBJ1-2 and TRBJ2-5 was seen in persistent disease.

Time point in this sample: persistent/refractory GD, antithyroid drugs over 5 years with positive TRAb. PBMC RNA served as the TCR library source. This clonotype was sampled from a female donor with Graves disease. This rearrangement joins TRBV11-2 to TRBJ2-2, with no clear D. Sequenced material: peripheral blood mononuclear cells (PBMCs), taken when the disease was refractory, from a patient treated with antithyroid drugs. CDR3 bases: TGTGCCAGCAGCCGAAACCTATTGAAGAACACCGGGGAGCTGTTTTTT. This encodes CASSRNLLKNTGELFF. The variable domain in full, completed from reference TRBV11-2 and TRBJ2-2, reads EAGVAQSPRYKIIEKRQSVAFWCNPISGHATLYWYQQILGQGPKLLIQFQNNGVVDDSQLPKDRFSAERLKGVDSTLKIQPAKLEDSAVYLCASSRNLLKNTGELFFGEGSRLTVL.